The text below deals with one T cell receptor (beta chain). Its antigen is unknown. Profiling relied on immunoSEQ multiplex PCR, and the TCRdb table lists in-frame clones only, not all of them. The sample lists around 110,000 clones, around 89% seen once, with roughly 1.7% in the top ten. The data belong to a study of PD-L1 blockade in urothelial cancer. Background on the study: Patients took up atezolizumab in 2014 at 1,200 mg intravenously every 3 weeks. Timepoints chosen for blood analysis were 3 weeks (second dose) and 6 weeks after treatment start. General study points: Below-median pretreatment blood TCR clonality was a predictor of better survival.

Regarding time point: peripheral blood 6 weeks after treatment start. The sequence was collected from a man between 60 and 70 years old with urothelial cancer. Source: PBMCs, taken around atezolizumab (anti-PD-L1) treatment.

The CDR3: CASSIKWQDIYEQYF. The CDR3 DNA reads as TGTGCCAGTAGTATAAAGTGGCAGGACATCTACGAGCAGTACTTC. The chain has TRBV19 and TRBJ2-7, with D possibly TRBD1 on 5 matching bases. CDR1 is LNHDA and CDR2 is SQIVND in the germline V gene (reference sequence). The CDR3 totals 15 residues. Between the trimmed V and J ends, which lost 2 bases and 3 bases, there was a span of 14 bases.